This T cell receptor (beta chain) was retrieved from a study of CD8+CD57+ T cells in acquired aplastic anemia. In its sample, this clonotype was seen many times. Germline CDR1 is SNHLY and CDR2 is FYNNEI. CDR3 length: 16 residues. V lost 3 bases and J lost 6, with 19 bases in between. Profiling of TCR beta VDJ combinations and CDR3 sequences used genomic DNA as template. TCRdb re-called the reads through MiXCR, storing one row per CDR3 protein. This table holds about 180,000 distinct CDR3 sequences, 46% found once. Sequencing was done on a sample of sorted CD4+, CD8+, or CD8+CD57+ T cells (not recorded which) from PBMCs. The origin of this receptor is a human donor in good health. J is TRBJ2-3 and V is TRBV2, with unresolved D. CDR3 sequence (DNA): TGTGCCAGCAGTGAGGAAAGTCCCGCAAATGGGGATACGCAGTATTTT. Amino acids: CASSEESPANGDTQYF.